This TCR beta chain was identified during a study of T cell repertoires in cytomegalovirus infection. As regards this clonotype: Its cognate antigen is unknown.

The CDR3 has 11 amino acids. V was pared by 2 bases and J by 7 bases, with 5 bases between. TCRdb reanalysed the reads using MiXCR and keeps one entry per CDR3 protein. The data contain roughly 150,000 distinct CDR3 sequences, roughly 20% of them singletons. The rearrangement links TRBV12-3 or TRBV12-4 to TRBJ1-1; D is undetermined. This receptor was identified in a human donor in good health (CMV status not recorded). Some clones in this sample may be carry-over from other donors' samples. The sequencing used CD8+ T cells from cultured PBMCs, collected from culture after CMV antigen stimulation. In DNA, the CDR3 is TGTGCCAGCAGTTTAAGGGATGAAGCTTTCTTT. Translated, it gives CASSLRDEAFF.